This T cell receptor (beta chain) comes out of a study of shared clonotypes between healthy human individuals (dated by TCRdb to about 2020). At the level of the whole study: The cohort comprised two women and a few men aged 18 to 49 years. The study deeply sequenced blood TCR repertoires of about 5 healthy adults to estimate repertoire size and the extent of clonotype sharing between individuals. To increase sequencing depth and limit assay-specific biases, different laboratories used diverse techniques to prepare libraries and sequence TCR repertoires. Per donor, leukapheresis produced somewhere between about 0.94 and 9 billion PBMCs. For each donor, CD4 naive and CD4 memory were each run on three plates, CD8 naive on two plates, and CD8 memory on one plate. Broader findings and caveats from the paper: Higher generation probabilities were observed for clonotypes shared by all four sorted-subset donors than for non-shared clonotypes. Incomplete sequencing was indicated by rarefaction of sorted-subset datasets, despite the large sequencing depth. The genetic and exposure-history diversity represented was limited by the small number of donors. Only blood was sampled, and tissue TCR repertoires likely differ from those in blood. Pairwise subsampling led to the expectation that sequencing depth would affect the degree of clonotype sharing among donors. Sharing across several donors was observed for around 5% of naive CD4, 3% to 4% of naive CD8, about 2.5% of memory CD4, and around 0.4% of memory CD8 clonotypes. Naive subsets generally had larger estimated clonotype richness than memory subsets.

The CDR1 and CDR2 encoded by the germline V gene are SGHDT and YYEEEE. The CDR3 goes from the cysteine to the phenylalanine over 16 residues. Just the 48-base CDR3 DNA is kept, in frame starting at base 1. From V the trimming removes 2 bases and from J it removes 0 bases, while the gene matches leave 4 bases of the junction unaccounted for. To note about this clone: Its antigen specificity is not known. Per-nucleotide qualities are absent, and no much larger clonotype sits a single base away.

Donors were healthy HIV-negative adults with no recently reported acute infections or vaccinations. All donors were Caucasian adults living in Nashville, Tennessee, USA. CD4+ T cells were enriched by magnetic negative selection; naive cells were then positively selected on CD45RA, and the negative fraction formed the memory subset. Blood was obtained by leukapheresis, after which PBMCs were separated by Ficoll-Histopaque density gradient centrifugation and cryopreserved in liquid nitrogen vapor phase. Analytical flow cytometry was used to check the purity and quantity of each magnetically sorted T cell population. From each sorted fraction, genomic DNA was isolated and quantified by UV absorbance on a Nanodrop 2000c. TCR CDR3 regions were amplified from genomic DNA by multiplex PCR using the deep immunoSEQ assay. For each cell subset, the extracted genomic DNA was distributed evenly across all wells of several immunoSEQ 96-well plates, and each plate served as one replicate. For sorted subsets, approximately 190 ng of genomic DNA, equivalent to around 29,000 T cell genomes, went into each replicate PCR. Purified libraries were quantified with a Qubit 3.0 fluorometer, sized on a Bioanalyzer 2100, and re-quantified with the KAPA Library Quantification kit. Each immunoSEQ 96-well plate was sequenced on its own single-read 150-cycle Illumina NextSeq 550 flow cell. On the authors' methods: Because the immunoSEQ output included only junctional sequences and no quality scores, the filtering could not be the same as the filtering used for full-length reads. Sequences were annotated with PyIR, a Python wrapper for IgBLAST v1.9, and V/J genes and CDR3 were assigned using IMGT germline references. Any read was removed if the V/J assignment was weak (E-value above 1e-6), the CDR3 was missing, or the read contained stop codons, out-of-frame junctions, or ambiguous translated residues. V3J clonotypes were defined as sequences sharing an identical inferred V gene, J gene, and CDR3 amino acid sequence. The percentage overlap between two repertoires was calculated by dividing the number of shared unique clonotypes by the size of the smaller repertoire. Repertoire richness was assessed with RTK rarefaction, the Chao1 estimator, and Recon v2.1 estimates of unobserved clonotypes. Generation probabilities for all TCRbeta clonotypes obtained by the gDNA method from several donors were computed using OLGA. Sourced from immuneACCESS, this table was stored by TCRdb with only in-frame sequences that have V and J called. A share of the clones is absent; for the studies checked, an unresolved V gene accounts for under half, and the remainder has no known explanation. D and trimming were read from the DNA, whereas the V and J calls and clone size are those reported in that table. The sample profile shows roughly 1.5 million clones; 98% of them were found once. The ten biggest clones cover roughly 0.42% of the sample.

The receptor was derived from a man aged 30 to 45 in good health. The sequenced sample was naive CD4+ T cells sorted from blood. What this sample's cell subset or site label stands for: CD45RA+ positively selected. This chain joins TRBV5-6 to TRBJ2-2, and 7 junctional nucleotides match TRBD2. The DNA sequence is TGTGCCAGCAGCTTACCCGGGACTACGAACACCGGGGAGCTGTTTTTT. It encodes CASSLPGTTNTGELFF.